One sample yielded the 22 T cell receptor beta chains listed below, sequenced in a study of CD8+ T cells in alopecia areata (dated by TCRdb to the late 2010s). The time point label for this specimen denotes: around 22 weeks on oral tofacitinib. The sample's treatment or condition label, decoded: oral pan-JAK inhibitor, 5-10 mg twice daily. The library relied on the immunoSEQ multiplex PCR assay. RNA was extracted from all samples and reverse transcribed into cDNA, which served as template for TCR sequencing. TCRdb provides this immuneACCESS table in a form limited to in-frame rearrangements. Some clones are lacking; in checked studies, under half of them reflect an unresolved V gene, and why the rest are absent is not known. This sample gives around 200,000 clones in total; roughly 50% of them show up just once. The ten largest make up about 10% of the sample. The sequencing here drew on CD8+ T cells sorted from blood, taken at week 24, from a patient treated with tofacitinib. The receptor set was obtained from a human donor with alopecia areata.

The chain couples TRBV29-1 to TRBJ2-2, with D hard to call. Trimming took off 5 bases at V and 2 bases at J, with 6 bases between the two ends. The V gene's germline CDR1 is SQVTM and CDR2 ANQGSEA. The CDR3 is made up of 12 amino acids. CDR3 nucleotide sequence: TGCAGCGTTATCCCCAACACCGGGGAGCTGTTTTTT. This sequence encodes CSVIPNTGELFF.

This clone was detected only a few times. The V gene is TRBV19, the J gene TRBJ1-2, with 10 bases that match TRBD1. CDR3 length: 11 residues. V shed 10 bases and J 6 bases; nucleotides not matched to a gene: 2. From germline, CDR1 is LNHDA and CDR2 SQIVND (reference sequence). Here the CDR3 DNA reads TGTGCCACCGGGACAGGGGATGGCTACACCTTC. It specifies CATGTGDGYTF.

In this sample, this clone turned up a few times. The CDR3 reads CSVEDGTIRVTTEAFF. As DNA, the CDR3 is TGCAGCGTTGAAGACGGGACGATAAGGGTAACCACTGAAGCTTTCTTT. The chain carries TRBV29-1 and TRBJ1-1, with a tentative D call TRBD1 (5 bases). Germline V gene sequence: CDR1 SQVTM, CDR2 ANQGSEA. The CDR3 covers 16 residues. V lost 0 bases, J lost 4 bases, and 18 bases lay in between. Together with reference TRBV29-1 and TRBJ1-1, the CDR3 gives the full variable domain: SAVISQKPSRDICQRGTSLTIQCQVDSQVTMMFWYRQQPGQSLTLIATANQGSEATYESGFVIDKFPISRPNLTFSTLTVSNMSPEDSSIYLCSVEDGTIRVTTEAFFGQGTRLTVV.

V is TRBV27 and J is TRBJ1-2; unclear D gene. The V gene lost 6 bases and the J gene lost 5 bases, with 16 bases spanning the gap. Germline lookup yields CDR1 MNHEY and CDR2 SMNVEV (reference sequence). This CDR3 contains 14 residues. CDR3 amino acids: CASSPFRQLYGYTF. The DNA of the CDR3 is TGTGCCAGCAGCCCCTTCAGGCAGCTGTATGGCTACACCTTC.

J is TRBJ2-7 and V is TRBV19; 7 bases are a match to TRBD1. Germline V lookup: CDR1 LNHDA, CDR2 SQIVND (reference sequence). This CDR3 comprises 13 residues. J was trimmed by 5 bases and V by 5 bases; bases with no gene match: 6. The CDR3 is CASSVRQGDEQYF. The CDR3 nucleotides are TGTGCCAGTAGTGTAAGACAGGGCGACGAGCAGTACTTC.

This chain uses TRBV9 with TRBJ2-1; TRBD2 matches at 7 bases. Trimming at V came to 0 bases and at J to 6 bases, leaving 0 bases not matched to a gene. Germline V gene sequence: CDR1 SGDLS, CDR2 YYNGEE. This CDR3 spans 13 amino acids. CDR3 in DNA: TGTGCCAGCAGCGTAGGACTAGCCAATGAGCAGTTCTTC. It translates to CASSVGLANEQFF.

The rearrangement joins TRBV13 to TRBJ2-7; D remains unclear. The germline CDR1 and CDR2 sequences are PRHDT and FYEKMQ (reference sequence). Deletions cut 4 bases from V and 1 base from J, with 14 bases between. This CDR3 spans 15 amino acids. CDR3 protein: CASSSGPTSSYEQYF. CDR3 in DNA: TGTGCCAGCAGCTCCGGGCCTACGAGTTCCTACGAGCAGTACTTC. The entire variable domain, with the rest obtained from reference TRBV13 and TRBJ2-7, is as follows: AAGVIQSPRHLIKEKRETATLKCYPIPRHDTVYWYQQGPGQDPQFLISFYEKMQSDKGSIPDRFSAQQFSDYHSELNMSSLELGDSALYFCASSSGPTSSYEQYFGPGTRLTVT.

The J gene is TRBJ1-1, the V gene TRBV2, with no clear D. This CDR3 is 13 amino acids long. Trimming removed 6 bases from V and 1 base from J, with 9 bases in between. Germline V gene sequence: CDR1 SNHLY, CDR2 FYNNEI. Here the CDR3 reads CASREDGNTEAFF. The CDR3 nucleotides are TGTGCCAGCAGGGAGGACGGGAACACTGAAGCTTTCTTT.

The rearrangement links TRBV28 to TRBJ1-5, with D uncertain. In germline, CDR1 is MDHEN, CDR2 SYDVKM. The CDR3 length is 17 residues. Trimming pared 8 bases from V and 2 bases from J, leaving 22 bases between. The CDR3 is CASSPQPVDPGNQPQHF. The DNA for the CDR3 is TGTGCCAGCTCCCCTCAACCCGTGGATCCGGGCAATCAGCCCCAGCATTTT.

On this clone: The junction does not match germline at one end; this may be a read error. The rearrangement uses TRBV9 and TRBJ1-6; D is ambiguous. There are 15 residues in the CDR3. Per germline, CDR1 SGDLS and CDR2 YYNGEE. The CDR3 DNA reads TGTGCCAGCAGCCCAGATCGGTCCTACAATTCACCCCTCCACTTT. Amino acids: CASSPDRSYNSPLHF.

The V call is TRBV7-9, the J call TRBJ1-2, with 7 bases that match TRBD1. Germline CDR1 reads SEHNR; CDR2 reads FQNEAQ (reference sequence). The CDR3 covers 14 residues. With 5 bases clipped from V and 4 bases from J, the junction kept 7 bases outside the gene matches. The CDR3 coding sequence is TGTGCCAGCAGCACCCCGGACAGGACCTATGGCTACACCTTC. This codes for CASSTPDRTYGYTF.

The gene calls are TRBV4-3 and TRBJ2-5; D is possibly TRBD1 (6 bases). The germline V and J ends were trimmed by 4 bases and 5 bases, with 17 bases remaining between them. This CDR3 region has 15 residues. CDR1 and CDR2 from the germline V gene are LGHNA and YSLEER. As DNA, the CDR3 is TGCGCCAGCAGCCCGAACGTGGGGGCAGGGGAGACCCAGTACTTC. It is translated as CASSPNVGAGETQYF.

Many counts were recorded for this clone. The chain couples TRBV7-9 to TRBJ2-1, with D hard to call. Trimming stripped 5 bases from V and 8 bases from J, with 10 bases between. In germline, CDR1 is SEHNR, CDR2 FQNEAQ (reference sequence). The CDR3 loop spans 12 amino acids. The CDR3 sequence: CASSDSMDEQFF. CDR3 coding DNA: TGTGCCAGCAGCGATTCGATGGATGAGCAGTTCTTC.

CDR3: CAWSGISGSGNEQFF. The CDR3, as DNA: TGTGCCTGGAGTGGCATCTCGGGGTCGGGGAATGAGCAGTTCTTC. The V call is TRBV30, the J call TRBJ2-1; TRBD2 might be the D (5 bases). From germline, CDR1 is GTSNPN and CDR2 SVGIG (reference sequence). The length of the CDR3 is 15 residues. V gave up 1 base and J gave up 7 bases, with 17 bases separating them.

This sequence joins TRBV7-9 and TRBJ1-1; a weak D match, TRBD1 (6 bases). CDR1 and CDR2 (germline): SEHNR, FQNEAQ (reference sequence). This CDR3 has 14 amino acids. Deletions cut 4 bases from V and 4 bases from J, with 13 bases between. CDR3: CASSSGGPGTEAFF. The DNA of the CDR3 is TGTGCCAGCAGCTCGGGGGGGCCTGGCACTGAAGCTTTCTTT.

The rearrangement uses TRBV9 and TRBJ1-4, with a tentative D call TRBD1 (6 bases). The CDR3 has 15 amino acids. The ends were cut back, 0 bases at V and 8 bases at J, with 14 bases in the middle. The germline V gene encodes CDR1 SGDLS and CDR2 YYNGEE. CDR3 coding DNA: TGTGCCAGCAGCGTAGAAGGCAGGGGCAAGGAAAAACTGTTTTTT. Translation gives CASSVEGRGKEKLFF.

This clone was seen a handful of times. The rearrangement joins TRBV6-5 to TRBJ1-1; D is uncertain. Deletions cut 6 bases from V and 3 bases from J, with 14 bases between. The CDR3 is 14 residues long. Germline assignment: CDR1 MNHEY and CDR2 SVGAGI. CDR3 nucleotides: TGTGCCAGCAGCCCACCAGAGGGATACACTGAAGCTTTCTTT. Protein sequence: CASSPPEGYTEAFF.

This clone was counted only a few times. The V gene is TRBV30, the J gene TRBJ1-1, with D uncertain. Germline lookup yields CDR1 GTSNPN and CDR2 SVGIG (reference sequence). V lost 0 bases and J lost 0, with 8 bases in between. The CDR3 spans 14 residues. The CDR3 here is CAWSVSRMNTEAFF. The CDR3 DNA sequence: TGTGCCTGGAGTGTAAGTCGGATGAACACTGAAGCTTTCTTT. Drawing the rest from reference TRBV30 and TRBJ1-1, the complete variable domain is SQTIHQWPATLVQPVGSPLSLECTVEGTSNPNLYWYRQAAGRGLQLLFYSVGIGQISSEVPQNLSASRPQDRQFILSSKKLLLSDSGFYLCAWSVSRMNTEAFFGQGTRLTVV.

The V call is TRBV11-2, the J call TRBJ2-7; TRBD1 agrees at 12 bases. The CDR3 loop spans 14 amino acids. After removal of 4 bases from V and 5 bases from J, the junction contained 3 bases not matched to a gene. Germline V gene sequence: CDR1 SGHAT, CDR2 FQNNGV. The CDR3 reads CASSSGTGGDEQYF. CDR3 bases: TGTGCCAGCAGCTCAGGGACAGGGGGCGACGAGCAGTACTTC.

The chain links TRBV2 to TRBJ2-5, with 8 bases fitting TRBD2. CDR3 length equals 15 residues. Germline assignment: CDR1 SNHLY and CDR2 FYNNEI. V was clipped by 8 bases and J by 1 base; unmatched bases: 9. CDR3 sequence: CASSGGGGSQETQYF. In DNA form, the CDR3 reads TGTGCCAGCTCGGGCGGCGGGGGGTCCCAAGAGACCCAGTACTTC. Filled out from reference TRBV2 and TRBJ2-5, the complete variable domain reads EPEVTQTPSHQVTQMGQEVILRCVPISNHLYFYWYRQILGQKVEFLVSFYNNEISEKSEIFDDQFSVERPDGSNFTLKIRSTKLEDSAMYFCASSGGGGSQETQYFGPGTRLLVL.

A few counts support this clone. V and J are TRBV11-2 and TRBJ2-5; TRBD1 might be the D (5 bases). Trimming took 6 bases from V and 1 from J, leaving 15 bases between them. This CDR3 is built from 15 residues. CDR1 is SGHAT and CDR2 is FQNNGV in the germline V gene. CDR3 in DNA: TGTGCCAGCAGATCTACCGGACAATTCCAAGAGACCCAGTACTTC. As protein: CASRSTGQFQETQYF.

In nucleotides, the CDR3 is TGTGCCAGCAGTGAAGGGCTAGCGGGGGGATATGAGCAGTTCTTC. This translates into CASSEGLAGGYEQFF. The chain is built from TRBV6-1 and TRBJ2-1; TRBD2 agrees at 11 bases. This CDR3 has 15 residues. Germline assignment: CDR1 MNHNS and CDR2 SASEGT. The V and J ends lost 1 base and 8 bases, in that order; junction bases with no gene match: 4.